This is a list of T cell receptor beta chains from one sample in a study of T cells in narcolepsy. The protocol was immunoSEQ multiplex PCR, while the TCRdb copy is restricted to in-frame clones and leaves out a portion. In the table there are over 25,000 clones, 78% of which are singletons. The sequenced material came from CD45RA- memory CD4+ T cells from PBMCs. These TCRs come from a human donor with narcolepsy. Each CDR3 is given with its conserved first and last residue. The D gene is left open where the match is weak. The size of a clone is reported for some rows only, either as once, few or many, or as a class for expanded clones.

J,size,V,D,CDR3,DNA
TRBJ1-2,.,TRBV28,TRBD1,CASSSTRGTDYGYTF,TGTGCCAGCAGTTCTACCCGGGGGACAGACTATGGCTACACCTTC
TRBJ1-1,.,TRBV4-1,TRBD1,CASSLGFRGQGTEAFF,TGCGCCAGCAGCCTCGGGTTCAGGGGGCAGGGCACTGAAGCTTTCTTT
TRBJ1-6,.,TRBV11-3,.,CASSLDNNSPLHF,TGCGCCAGCAGCTTGGATAATAATTCACCCCTCCACTTT
TRBJ2-2,.,TRBV5-1,TRBD1,CASGGQGGIGELFF,TGCGCCAGCGGCGGACAGGGTGGTATCGGGGAGCTGTTTTTT
TRBJ1-3,.,TRBV7-2,.,CASSLVGQFSGNTIYF,TGTGCCAGCAGCTTAGTAGGGCAGTTCTCTGGAAACACCATATATTTT
TRBJ2-3,.,TRBV7-2,.,CASSSRRVVTDTQYF,TGTGCCAGCAGCTCGCGGAGGGTAGTCACAGATACGCAGTATTTT
TRBJ1-1,.,TRBV7-8,.,CASSPASAGIGGAFF,TGTGCCAGCAGCCCCGCTTCGGCGGGGATCGGGGGAGCTTTCTTT
TRBJ2-5,.,TRBV5-1,TRBD2,CASSFSGGAMGETQYF,TGCGCCAGCAGCTTTAGCGGGGGGGCCATGGGAGAGACCCAGTACTTC
TRBJ1-2,.,TRBV2,.,CASSLGFDGYTF,TGTGCCAGCAGTCTAGGGTTCGATGGCTACACCTTC
TRBJ1-3,.,TRBV18,TRBD1,CASSPGQGKGNTIYF,TGTGCCAGCTCACCGGGACAGGGGAAGGGAAACACCATATATTTT
TRBJ1-2,.,TRBV6-5,.,CASSYSRWGREGYTF,TGTGCCAGCAGTTACTCGAGATGGGGGCGGGAGGGCTACACCTTC
TRBJ2-2,once,TRBV5-4,.,CASSLGARLKTGELFF,TGTGCCAGCAGCTTGGGGGCTAGACTTAAGACCGGGGAGCTGTTTTTT
TRBJ2-5,.,TRBV29-1,TRBD2,CSGRPGTNHQETQYF,TGCAGCGGAAGACCCGGGACTAACCACCAAGAGACCCAGTACTTC
TRBJ2-1,few,TRBV11-3,TRBD2,CASSVAGGPDNEQFF,TGTGCCAGCAGCGTAGCGGGGGGGCCGGACAATGAGCAGTTCTTC
TRBJ1-2,few,TRBV7-3,.,CASSPGTRRDYTF,TGTGCCAGCAGCCCCGGGACCCGACGGGACTACACCTTC
TRBJ1-2,.,TRBV5-4,.,CASSLAGQGGIYGYTF,TGTGCCAGCAGCTTGGCCGGTCAGGGAGGAATTTATGGCTACACCTTC
TRBJ2-1,.,TRBV18,.,CASSPAGQEQFF,TGTGCCAGCTCACCGGCGGGGCAAGAGCAGTTCTTC
TRBJ1-2,.,TRBV30,.,CAWRKLRDTGYGYTF,TGTGCCTGGAGAAAGCTTCGGGACACGGGGTATGGCTACACCTTC
TRBJ2-7,.,TRBV14,.,CASRTSGVKGHEQYF,TGTGCCAGCAGAACCTCAGGAGTCAAAGGCCACGAGCAGTACTTC
TRBJ2-1,.,TRBV7-8,TRBD2,CASSLAGEGYNEQFF,TGTGCCAGCAGCTTAGCGGGGGAGGGGTACAATGAGCAGTTCTTC
TRBJ2-7,.,TRBV2,TRBD1,CASSERTGKKDEQYF,TGTGCCAGCAGTGAAAGGACAGGGAAGAAGGACGAGCAGTACTTC
TRBJ1-6,.,TRBV6-5,.,CASRDGTVVSPLHF,TGTGCCAGCAGGGACGGGACGGTTGTTTCACCCCTCCACTTT
TRBJ2-2,.,TRBV19,.,CASSPGRNTGELFF,TGTGCCAGTAGTCCTGGACGTAACACCGGGGAGCTGTTTTTT
TRBJ1-2,few,TRBV6-5,.,CASSPSMGGYTF,TGTGCCAGCAGCCCTTCCATGGGAGGCTACACCTTC
TRBJ1-1,few,TRBV7-9,.,CASSLNPEAFF,TGTGCCAGCAGCTTAAACCCTGAAGCTTTCTTT
TRBJ1-2,.,TRBV28,TRBD1,CASSEGQGNYGYTF,TGTGCCAGCAGTGAAGGACAGGGGAACTATGGCTACACCTTC
TRBJ2-1,.,TRBV5-1,.,CASSLRGGARGSNEQFF,TGCGCCAGCAGCTTGAGAGGCGGGGCCAGGGGGTCCAATGAGCAGTTCTTC
TRBJ2-3,.,TRBV11-2,.,CASSLVQFTDTQYF,TGTGCCAGCAGCTTAGTACAGTTCACAGATACGCAGTATTTT
TRBJ1-1,.,TRBV5-6,TRBD1,CASSWGFTGDDTEAFF,TGTGCCAGCAGCTGGGGTTTTACAGGGGACGACACTGAAGCTTTCTTT
TRBJ2-5,once,TRBV19,TRBD1,CASSQAGTGGLETQYF,TGTGCCAGTAGCCAGGCCGGGACAGGGGGCTTGGAGACCCAGTACTTC
TRBJ1-5,once,TRBV4-1,TRBD1,CASSQGQGPSNQPQHF,TGCGCCAGCAGCCAAGGACAGGGACCTAGCAATCAGCCCCAGCATTTT
TRBJ1-6,.,TRBV7-9,.,CASSLGSSYNSPLHF,TGTGCCAGCAGCCTAGGGAGCTCCTATAATTCACCCCTCCACTTT
TRBJ1-2,.,TRBV7-2,.,CASSLGGASTINYGYTF,TGTGCCAGCAGCTTAGGAGGGGCTTCTACTATCAACTATGGCTACACCTTC
TRBJ2-5,.,TRBV5-4,TRBD2,CASSLAGSQGGGRQETQYF,TGTGCCAGCAGCTTGGCCGGGTCGCAGGGCGGGGGTAGACAAGAGACCCAGTACTTC
TRBJ2-1,.,TRBV19,TRBD1,CASSSPTGGSRGASYNEQFF,TGTGCCAGTAGTTCACCGACAGGGGGCTCACGGGGGGCCTCCTACAATGAGCAGTTCTTC
TRBJ2-1,few,TRBV2,.,CASAGQGSVSNEQFF,TGTGCCAGCGCTGGCCAGGGTAGCGTTTCGAATGAGCAGTTCTTC
TRBJ2-1,once,TRBV11-2,TRBD2,CASSGEIAGAYNEQFF,TGTGCCAGCAGCGGGGAAATAGCGGGGGCTTACAATGAGCAGTTCTTC
TRBJ1-2,.,TRBV6-6,.,CASSSGQIYGYTF,TGTGCCAGCAGTTCAGGACAGATCTATGGCTACACCTTC
TRBJ1-2,.,TRBV30,.,CAWSVPRDGNYGYTF,TGTGCCTGGAGTGTACCCCGGGACGGCAACTATGGCTACACCTTC
TRBJ1-2,.,TRBV6-5,TRBD1,CASSETGYYGYTF,TGTGCCAGCAGTGAGACAGGGTACTATGGCTACACCTTC
TRBJ1-3,.,TRBV5-1,.,CASRTDAGTGNTIYF,TGCGCCAGCAGGACTGACGCGGGGACTGGAAACACCATATATTTT
TRBJ1-1,.,TRBV6-4,TRBD1,CARGGPTLNTEAFF,TGTGCCCGAGGGGGCCCCACCTTAAACACTGAAGCTTTCTTT